A selection of T cell receptor beta chains follows, all from one sample in a study of blood T cells in healthy people across ages. From the 5' RACE reads, TCRdb called clonotypes with MiXCR, one entry per CDR3 protein. Here the sample spans about 1.4 million distinct CDR3 sequences, around 59% being singletons. Sequencing input: blood. These receptors all stem from a man aged 18-30 years in good health. The CDR3 runs from the conserved cysteine through the conserved F or W. The D gene is left open where the match is weak. Not every row has a clone size; where given, it reads once, few, many or a size class.

TRBV24-1,TRBJ2-2,NA,NA,CATSDLPGNGNTGELFF,TGTGCCACCAGTGATTTGCCTGGGAATGGGAACACCGGGGAGCTGTTTTTT
TRBV4-2,TRBJ1-6,NA,TRBD1,CASSPTGANSPLHF,TGTGCCAGCAGCCCGACAGGGGCGAATTCACCCCTCCACTTT
TRBV28,TRBJ2-1,NA,NA,CASSPRGQETQFF,TGTGCCAGCAGCCCCCGGGGGCAGGAGACCCAGTTCTTC
TRBV12-3/TRBV12-4,TRBJ2-2,NA,NA,CASLMTGELFF,TGTGCCAGTCTCATGACCGGGGAGCTGTTTTTT
TRBV4-2,TRBJ1-2,few,NA,CASSQDLGSYGYTF,TGTGCCAGCAGCCAAGATCTTGGTTCTTATGGCTACACCTTC
TRBV5-5,TRBJ2-7,NA,NA,CASSSVSGYEQYF,TGTGCCAGCAGCTCGGTGTCGGGGTACGAGCAGTACTTC
TRBV7-2,TRBJ1-2,few,NA,CASSWLAGGNYGYTF,TGTGCCAGCTCTTGGTTGGCAGGAGGGAACTATGGCTACACCTTC
TRBV7-2,TRBJ1-2,few,NA,CASSFTGSYGYTF,TGTGCCAGCAGCTTTACAGGGAGCTATGGCTACACCTTC
TRBV27,TRBJ2-1,NA,NA,CASSPAGIDEQFF,TGTGCCAGCAGTCCTGCAGGAATCGATGAGCAGTTCTTC
TRBV25-1,TRBJ2-7,NA,NA,CAGRHSRRIITYEQYF,TGTGCCGGAAGACACTCCCGGAGAATTATTACCTACGAGCAGTACTTC
TRBV29-1,TRBJ2-3,NA,TRBD2,CSVPGTSVPDTQYF,TGCAGCGTTCCCGGGACTAGCGTGCCAGATACGCAGTATTTT
TRBV20-1,TRBJ2-5,NA,TRBD2,CSTSGGSQFVTQYF,TGCAGTACCAGCGGGGGGAGCCAATTTGTGACCCAGTACTTC
TRBV27,TRBJ2-7,NA,NA,CASSALGMAYEQYF,TGTGCCAGCAGCGCCCTAGGGATGGCCTACGAGCAGTACTTC
TRBV6-6,TRBJ1-5,NA,NA,CASTLRGEGFQPQHF,TGTGCCAGCACCCTCCGGGGGGAGGGCTTTCAGCCCCAGCATTTT
TRBV4-1,TRBJ1-2,NA,NA,CASSHRVQLTNYGYTF,TGCGCCAGCAGCCATAGGGTCCAGCTCACCAACTATGGCTACACCTTC
TRBV7-9,TRBJ2-3,NA,NA,CASRMDSSDTQYF,TGTGCCAGCAGGATGGACTCGTCAGATACGCAGTATTTT
TRBV7-2,TRBJ2-5,NA,NA,CASSTLSLGVKETQYF,TGTGCCAGCAGCACCCTTAGTTTAGGGGTCAAAGAGACCCAGTACTTC
TRBV20-1,TRBJ2-1,NA,NA,CSALRETTINEQFF,TGCAGTGCTCTTAGGGAGACTACGATCAATGAGCAGTTCTTC
TRBV29-1,TRBJ2-7,once,NA,CSVALSYEQYF,TGCAGCGTTGCCCTGTCCTACGAGCAGTACTTC
TRBV11-2,TRBJ2-7,NA,NA,CASSLVGQGRGGEQYF,TGTGCCAGCAGCTTAGTTGGTCAGGGCCGAGGGGGCGAGCAGTACTTC
TRBV24-1,TRBJ2-1,NA,NA,CATMDYPYNEQFF,TGTGCCACCATGGACTACCCCTACAATGAGCAGTTCTTC
TRBV27,TRBJ2-1,few,NA,CASSTGVEQFF,TGTGCCAGCAGCACAGGTGTTGAGCAGTTCTTC
TRBV25-1,TRBJ1-5,NA,NA,CASSEIWDQPQHF,TGTGCCAGCAGTGAAATCTGGGATCAGCCCCAGCATTTT
TRBV27,TRBJ2-7,many,NA,CASSLSRSSYEQYF,TGTGCCAGCAGTTTGTCCCGGAGCTCCTACGAGCAGTACTTC
TRBV3-1,TRBJ2-7,NA,TRBD2,CASNSGDLLDEQYF,TGTGCCAGTAATAGCGGGGACCTTCTGGACGAGCAGTACTTC
TRBV15,TRBJ2-2,once,NA,CATSRIGAVQATGELFF,TGTGCCACCAGCAGAATCGGGGCAGTCCAGGCCACCGGGGAGCTGTTTTTT
TRBV20-1,TRBJ1-4,NA,NA,CSARDTGVWKEKLFF,TGCAGTGCTAGAGATACTGGGGTATGGAAGGAAAAACTGTTTTTT
TRBV15,TRBJ1-5,NA,NA,CATSRDRLQGGQPQHF,TGTGCCACCAGCAGAGACCGACTACAAGGTGGACAGCCCCAGCATTTT
TRBV6-2/TRBV6-3,TRBJ2-7,NA,TRBD1,CASSYSRGHGEQYF,TGTGCCAGCAGTTACAGCAGGGGGCATGGCGAGCAGTACTTC
TRBV27,TRBJ2-1,NA,NA,CASSLHPDLIYNEQFF,TGTGCCAGCAGTTTACACCCGGACTTGATTTACAATGAGCAGTTCTTC
TRBV5-1,TRBJ2-5,NA,TRBD1,CASSFDRAGETQYF,TGCGCCAGCAGCTTTGACAGGGCGGGAGAGACCCAGTACTTC
TRBV20-1,TRBJ2-5,once,NA,CSARTPLGRETQYF,TGCAGTGCTAGAACACCTCTTGGAAGGGAGACCCAGTACTTC
TRBV7-9,TRBJ2-1,NA,NA,CASSLGPGRVFF,TGTGCCAGCAGCTTAGGTCCGGGACGGGTGTTCTTC
TRBV4-1,TRBJ2-3,few,TRBD2,CASSQDEGLWQLTQYF,TGCGCCAGCAGCCAAGATGAGGGACTATGGCAGCTCACGCAGTATTTT
TRBV20-1,TRBJ2-1,NA,TRBD1,CSVNRGGDDNEQFF,TGCAGTGTTAATAGAGGGGGCGACGATAATGAGCAGTTCTTC
TRBV3-1,TRBJ2-3,NA,NA,CASSFRGPDTQYF,TGTGCCAGCAGCTTCCGGGGGCCAGATACGCAGTATTTT
TRBV9,TRBJ2-2,NA,TRBD1,CASSPPTGERGFTGELFF,TGTGCCAGCAGCCCCCCGACAGGGGAAAGGGGCTTCACCGGGGAGCTGTTTTTT
TRBV5-1,TRBJ2-1,NA,NA,CASSQTPGNLYNEQFF,TGCGCCAGCAGCCAAACCCCCGGGAACCTTTACAATGAGCAGTTCTTC
TRBV12-3/TRBV12-4,TRBJ1-2,NA,NA,CASSPQTARHGYTF,TGTGCCAGCAGTCCTCAGACAGCGAGACATGGCTACACCTTC
TRBV20-1,TRBJ2-1,NA,NA,CSARDARTDYNEQFF,TGCAGTGCTAGAGATGCAAGGACCGACTACAATGAGCAGTTCTTC
TRBV12-3/TRBV12-4,TRBJ2-2,many,NA,CASSLAGAGTGELFF,TGTGCCAGCAGTTTAGCGGGGGCGGGCACCGGGGAGCTGTTTTTT
TRBV12-3/TRBV12-4,TRBJ2-6,NA,TRBD2,CAISFSSGGVGANVLTF,TGTGCCATCAGTTTTTCGAGTGGGGGGGTCGGGGCCAACGTCCTGACTTTC
TRBV4-1,TRBJ2-7,few,TRBD1,CASSHPGDRAPQYF,TGCGCCAGCAGCCACCCTGGGGACAGGGCCCCACAGTACTTC
TRBV20-1,TRBJ2-1,NA,NA,CSASLSYNEQFF,TGCAGTGCTAGCCTCTCTTACAATGAGCAGTTCTTC
TRBV7-9,TRBJ2-7,NA,NA,CASGGTGTENAGGQYF,TGTGCCAGCGGGGGAACTGGGACCGAGAACGCTGGCGGGCAGTACTTC
TRBV7-9,TRBJ1-4,NA,NA,CASSPGRRDGEKLFF,TGTGCCAGCAGCCCAGGTCGCAGGGACGGAGAAAAACTGTTTTTT
TRBV11-3,TRBJ2-2,NA,NA,CASSSIYGQPGELFF,TGTGCCAGCAGCTCGATTTATGGACAACCCGGGGAGCTGTTTTTT
TRBV12-3/TRBV12-4,TRBJ1-2,NA,TRBD1,CASCTGGEYGYTF,TGTGCCAGCTGCACAGGGGGCGAATATGGCTACACCTTC
TRBV10-2,TRBJ1-1,few,NA,CAGGEGRGTEAFF,TGCGCCGGTGGAGAGGGAAGAGGGACTGAAGCTTTCTTT
TRBV12-3/TRBV12-4,TRBJ1-2,NA,TRBD1,CASSSPDTGGDGYTF,TGTGCCAGCAGTTCACCAGACACAGGGGGTGATGGCTACACCTTC
TRBV4-1,TRBJ2-2,NA,NA,CASSQEGLLTGELFF,TGCGCCAGCAGCCAAGAAGGACTACTCACCGGGGAGCTGTTTTTT
TRBV10-3,TRBJ2-7,NA,TRBD1,CAISEGDRGQYEQYF,TGTGCCATCAGTGAAGGGGACAGGGGGCAATACGAGCAGTACTTC
TRBV20-1,TRBJ1-4,NA,NA,CSASQPGRPNEKLFF,TGCAGTGCTAGTCAACCCGGACGGCCAAATGAAAAACTGTTTTTT
TRBV29-1,TRBJ2-5,NA,TRBD2,CSVTGLAEKETQYF,TGCAGCGTTACGGGACTAGCGGAAAAAGAGACCCAGTACTTC